This T cell receptor (beta chain) was sequenced for a study of blood T cell repertoires in COVID-19. As for the study in general: Acute-phase and convalescent COVID-19 samples originated in the United States, Italy and Spain. PBMCs, B-cell-depleted T cells, or T cells provided the cDNA or gDNA that made up the material.

This clone was recorded once. As handled by the study authors: Counts of nucleated cells, estimated from reference gene primer amplification, were obtained. Generated by immunoSEQ multiplex PCR, the TCRdb table keeps only in-frame clones and is missing some. V, J and clone size are taken as reported in that table, and D and trimming were inferred from the DNA itself. The repertoire holds about 480,000 clones, with 85% to 90% as singletons. Seattle patients were enrolled during active infection and followed longitudinally. With 3 bases removed from V and 8 bases from J, the gap between germline ends came to 11 bases. CDR3 length: 13 residues. The germline gives CDR1 MGHRA, CDR2 YSYEKL.

The chain employs TRBV4-1 and TRBJ1-3; unclear D gene. Sequenced sample: peripheral blood. The clonotype comes from a man between 18 and 35 years old with COVID-19, enrolled during active disease. In nucleotides, the CDR3 is TGCGCCAGCAGCCAGGAGCCCTGGGACACCATATATTTT. As protein: CASSQEPWDTIYF.